This T cell receptor beta chain stems from a study of cytomegalovirus exposure and HLA in healthy donors (dated by TCRdb to about 2017). About the investigation overall: An earlier analysis of some 620 of the donors reported about 260 Gb of sequence data and 117 million unique TCR beta sequences obtained from roughly 180 million T cells. Typing coverage varied by locus: about 620-630 donors for A, B, C, DRB1 and DQB1; around 560 for DQA1; 600 to 610 for DPA1; approximately 470 for DPB1. HLA typing included class I and class II loci at four-digit resolution. Among about 390 genotyped donors of the cohort, an average of 235,054 unique TCR beta nucleotide sequences were sequenced per donor, roughly 20% of them non-productive. Every discovery cohort repertoire had been produced on one sequencing platform. Rather than drawing on any new phenotypic data, the later analysis identified candidate immune exposures from TCR beta sequences and the way those sequences occurred across donors. Alongside the repertoire data, information on donor age, sex, ethnicity and CMV serostatus was compiled. Along with the approximately 700-subject first cohort, a separate validation cohort of some 130 different subjects was used. To study patterns of TCR occurrence, a later analysis re-analyzed previously published TCR beta repertoires from 500 to 850 donors and added high-resolution HLA genotyping. The study aimed to test whether cataloging public T cell receptors could reveal signatures of past pathogen exposure. An early release that covered some 640 HLA-typed donors contained approximately 300 gigabases of sequencing data and tens of millions of unique TCR sequences. The T cell repertoires of under 700 subjects were profiled by immunosequencing and related to cytomegalovirus serostatus. A later genetic analysis took genome-wide SNP genotypes for about 65% of the 666 donors and used that subset as a discovery cohort. Of the roughly 390 genotyped donors, less than 85% were placed in the genetic ancestry cluster associated with self-reported Caucasian donors. About 5 DR-DQ haplotypes were handled as single units for association and clustering, since linkage in the cohort was strong. To predict cytomegalovirus infection status, the study combined high-throughput TCR immunosequencing, statistical association of individual TCRs with disease status, and machine learning. To decide whether each TCR beta V gene segment behaved as functional or pseudogenic, an earlier analysis of 587 of the donors relied on high-throughput TCR beta sequencing.

Beyond this particular receptor, the publication reports: In a later analysis, HLA-associated TCR beta chains showed more clonal expansion and lower generation probabilities than non-associated chains that were equally common. The authors suggested that the approach could potentially be extended to other disease states and immunological phenotypes. Correlated functional status among segregating V segments might reflect linkage disequilibrium, but an unknown experimental factor could not be ruled out. The classifier was reported to diagnose cytomegalovirus status with high specificity and sensitivity in both the original cohort and the validation cohort. Presence/absence analyses assumed roughly uniform sequencing depth across donors, an assumption that may not hold. In vitro tests confirmed that a few of the cytomegalovirus-associated TCR beta chains recognize cytomegalovirus antigens. Immune exposure information for the cohort was limited to CMV serostatus. When HLA alleles, especially DR and DQ, strongly co-occurred, TCR associations were difficult to assign to individual alleles. HLA typing was unavailable for some donors at each locus, so association tests used only the typed subset. Some IMGT-functional V segments, including TRBV6-2 and TRBV6-3, could not be distinguished by the 87-base-pair reads and were therefore excluded. Broadly in line with IMGT annotations, most TCR beta V segments showed up in productive rearrangements about 90% or about 30% of the time in an earlier analysis of 450 to 750 of the donors. A cluster of highly shared sequence variants was judged likely to represent a technical artifact of the sequencing pipeline. According to a later analysis, most CMV-associated TCR beta chains appeared to be HLA-restricted, and the HLA associations seemed to be driven largely by CMV exposure. In a later genetic analysis, a missense DCLRE1C variant was associated with V-gene and J-gene trimming of TCR beta chains, and the association was replicated in an independent cohort. Most TCR sequences were seen in very few donors, while some public TCRs were found in many individuals. In a later analysis, the rate of TCR association differed among HLA loci, with DRB1 alleles having the most associated TCRs and HLA-C alleles having the fewest. A further reported finding was that TCR beta sequences accurately predicted the HLA-A and HLA-B alleles for most subjects in the first cohort. Compared with the approximately 720-donor mean, donors in an Asian-associated ancestry cluster had fewer N-insertions in productive TCRs, according to a later genetic analysis. Because counts were too low, about 18 rarely observed V segments, including chromosome 9 orphons, were left out of the earlier analysis of roughly 600 of the donors. Only TCR beta chains were sequenced in this cohort, and the absence of alpha or paired-chain data limited detectable features. The study listed 164 TCR beta chains as associated with cytomegalovirus. A later analysis reported that several top co-occurrence clusters appeared linked to parvovirus B19, influenza, CMV and Epstein-Barr virus. At a false discovery rate of 0.05, a later analysis linked some 18,000 TCR beta sequences to specific HLA alleles.

The library was prepared using the immunoSEQ multiplex PCR assay. The multiplex PCR relied on a mix of 60 forward primers for TCR Vbeta segments and 13 reverse primers for TCR Jbeta segments. Amplification of the CDR3 region of rearranged TCR beta genes was performed with a multiplex PCR assay on genomic DNA. The Illumina HiSeq System was used to sequence the amplified TCR beta libraries as 87-base-pair reads. As for how the authors treated the data: Across the 666 repertoires, a later analysis counted some 80 million unique TCR beta chains, around 11 million of which were shared by at least two donors. A nearest-neighbor algorithm error-corrected the raw reads and collapsed the reads into unique sequences, merging closely related sequences to remove PCR and sequencing errors. CDR3 sequences were aligned to IMGT reference sequences to assign V, D and J gene segments. Each retained sequence needed at least a six-nucleotide match to both a V gene segment and a J gene segment. A rearrangement counted as productive if the CDR3 had no stop codons and remained in frame with V and J, and every other rearrangement counted as non-productive. CDR3 was defined by IMGT convention, running from the second conserved V-encoded cysteine to the conserved J-encoded phenylalanine. In an earlier analysis of approximately 500 of the donors, sequences lacking an unambiguous match to a single V gene segment were excluded. An earlier analysis of around 600 of the donors classified V segments as functional when productive rearrangements were above 56.7% and as segregating when the standard deviation between donors was above 5%. A statistical classification framework was developed to diagnose cytomegalovirus status using the catalog of TCR beta chain sequences. A later analysis assigned V and J genes by comparing TCR nucleotide sequences with IMGT/GENE-DB human TR gene sequences. In a later analysis, CDR3 sequences and most-parsimonious VDJ recombination scenarios were assigned using the TCRdist pipeline. In a later analysis, each TCR beta chain was defined by its CDR3 amino acid sequence together with its V-gene family, and reads lacking a unique V-gene family were excluded. A later analysis removed roughly 590 highly shared, low-generation-probability nucleotide sequences to deal with suspected cross-contamination and a sequencing artifact. A later analysis calculated a clonal expansion index for each public chain from normalized within-repertoire ranks of inferred template counts. A later analysis computed generation probabilities with a VDJ recombination model fitted to out-of-frame rearrangements, and checked the results against IGoR. Hypergeometric tests were used in a later analysis to score TCR-TCR, TCR-HLA and TCR-CMV co-occurrence, with a repertoire-size bias correction applied to the TCR pairs. In a later analysis, false discovery rates were estimated by permuting HLA or CMV assignments 20 times. In a later analysis, co-occurring TCRs were grouped using DBSCAN, and TCRdist sequence similarity was added for clustering within HLA-allele-positive subsets. Co-occurrence clustering excluded repertoires with fewer than 30,000 or more than 120,000 public chains, plus five with anomalous nucleotide sharing. TCRdb retrieved this table from immuneACCESS and kept in-frame rearrangements only. Not all clones are present; in checked studies, unresolved V genes account for under half, and no reason is known for the remainder. The DNA gave D and trimming, while V, J and clone size come from that table. Recorded for this sample are 70,000 to 90,000 clones; approximately 80% of them occurred a single time. The ten largest account for approximately 19% of the sample.

In total, 500 to 700 healthy bone marrow donors made up the cohort. At the time of sampling, every cohort member was nominally healthy, though immune exposures that went unrecorded were likely present. The donor tested CMV seropositive, placing the donor among the approximately 290 seropositive members of the cohort. Each donor provided a peripheral blood sample, and peripheral blood mononuclear cells were used for TCR beta sequencing. The Qiagen DNeasy Blood Extraction Kit was used to extract genomic DNA from the blood cell samples. The CDR3 runs 14 amino acids, cysteine and phenylalanine included. The DNA shown is the 42-base CDR3, in frame from base 1. Per the germline V gene, SQVTM is the CDR1 and ANQGSEA is the CDR2. Deletion took 0 bases off V and 7 bases off J, with a span of 12 bases between the germline ends. Notes on this clone: The antigen it recognizes is unknown. Qualities for individual bases were not recorded, and no much larger clone is one base off.

The sample comprised PBMCs. The V and J genes are TRBV29-1 and TRBJ2-2, with TRBD2 perhaps the D gene, on 5 matching bases. The origin of this receptor is an older man in good health and CMV-seropositive. The CDR3 protein: CSVEDPLAGGELFF. The nucleotides are TGCAGCGTTGAAGATCCCCTAGCAGGCGGGGAGCTGTTTTTT.